The 10 T cell receptor beta chains in this list originate from one sample, sequenced in a study of regulatory T cells in long-lasting Graves disease. Arm-PCR of CDR3 regions with iRepertoire HTBI primers generated TCR beta libraries. TCRdb ran MiXCR on the multiplex PCR reads and lists one entry per CDR3 protein. The top ten clones hold about 12% of a sample with 560,000 or so distinct CDR3 sequences, about 16% of them seen once. Regarding time point: newly diagnosed GD, antithyroid drugs for less than 3 months. From RNA extracted from PBMCs, the TCR library was made. These sequences were also reported in another study, on T cells in Graves' hyperthyroidism and ophthalmopathy.

The specimen comprised peripheral blood mononuclear cells (PBMCs), sampled at new diagnosis, from a patient treated with antithyroid drugs. All receptors come from a man aged 18-30 years with Graves disease.

Details on this clonotype: One end of the junction varies from germline; a read error may be responsible. The chain joins TRBV25-1 to TRBJ1-5; possible D gene TRBD1, 6 bases. Germline assignment: CDR1 MGHDK and CDR2 SYGVNS. The CDR3 sequence is 20 residues long. The CDR3 is CASSEYHPPTGTGSNQPLHF. Here the CDR3 DNA reads TGTGCCAGCAGTGAATATCACCCCCCCACAGGGACGGGGAGCAATCAGCCCCTGCATTTT. Complete variable domain (other parts from reference TRBV25-1 and TRBJ1-5): EADIYQTPRYLVIGTGKKITLECSQTMGHDKMYWYQQDPGMELHLIHYSYGVNSTEKGDLSSESTVSRIRTEHFPLTLESARPSHTSQYLCASSEYHPPTGTGSNQPLHFGDGTRLSIL.

The chain employs TRBV28 and TRBJ2-5; possibly TRBD1 for D (6 bases). The CDR3 sequence is 13 residues long. V lost 5 bases to trimming and J lost 7 bases, with 14 bases between them. From germline, CDR1 is MDHEN and CDR2 SYDVKM. In nucleotides, the CDR3 is TGTGCCAGCAGTATAGGACAGAAAGGGACCCAGTACTTC. Protein product: CASSIGQKGTQYF.

The table lists this clonotype with many counts. It is likely a read error: a sequence one base away is far more abundant. The rearrangement joins TRBV3-1 to TRBJ1-1, with 7 bases fitting TRBD1. The CDR3 totals 14 residues. Germline trimming cut 3 bases from V and 1 base from J; bases unmatched to any gene: 2. The germline V gene encodes CDR1 LGHDT and CDR2 YNNKEL (reference sequence). The CDR3, as DNA: TGTGCCAGCAGCCAGGGACAGAGGAACACTGAAGCTTTCTTT. Its translation is CASSQGQRNTEAFF.

In DNA form, the CDR3 reads TGTGCCAGCAGCCCTGTCTTGGTTAACAATGAGCAGTTCTTC. This translates into CASSPVLVNNEQFF. This chain uses TRBV9 with TRBJ2-1; D gene ambiguous. Germline CDR1 and CDR2: SGDLS and YYNGEE. The CDR3 is 14 amino acids. V was shortened by 4 bases and J by 5 bases, with 13 bases between the two germline ends.

This clonotype was observed many times. The V gene is TRBV3-1, the J gene TRBJ2-5, with TRBD2 matching over 7 bases. J was trimmed by 5 bases and V by 1 base; bases with no gene match: 4. Germline V CDR1 and CDR2: LGHDT, YNNKEL (reference sequence). The CDR3 totals 14 residues. CDR3 sequence (DNA): TGTGCCAGCAGCCAAGCGACTAGCCGGGAGACCCAGTACTTC. This gives the protein CASSQATSRETQYF.

This clonotype came up many times. This sequence joins TRBV11-2 and TRBJ2-1, with a possible D match to TRBD2 (5 bases). This CDR3 comprises 15 residues. Germline assignment: CDR1 SGHAT and CDR2 FQNNGV. Trimming left V 7 bases short and J 3 bases short, with 16 bases between. The CDR3 reads CASTNLRGSYNEQFF. As DNA, the CDR3 is TGTGCCAGCACCAACCTTCGAGGGAGCTACAATGAGCAGTTCTTC.

This clonotype appeared many times. The gene calls are TRBV11-2 and TRBJ1-6; weak D call: TRBD1 (5 bases). Germline V lookup: CDR1 SGHAT, CDR2 FQNNGV. CDR3 length: 15 amino acids. Trimming took 4 bases from V and 9 from J, leaving 16 bases between them. CDR3 in amino acids: CASSSQRGSGSPLHF. The CDR3 bases are TGTGCCAGCAGCTCCCAGCGGGGGTCTGGTTCACCCCTCCACTTT. Looking up the rest from reference TRBV11-2 and TRBJ1-6 gives the full variable domain: EAGVAQSPRYKIIEKRQSVAFWCNPISGHATLYWYQQILGQGPKLLIQFQNNGVVDDSQLPKDRFSAERLKGVDSTLKIQPAKLEDSAVYLCASSSQRGSGSPLHFGNGTRLTVT.

This clonotype came up many times. The chain recombines TRBV20-1 with TRBJ1-1; D gene uncertain. Trimming left V 0 bases short and J 0 bases short, with 11 bases between. Germline-derived CDR1 and CDR2 are DFQATT and SNEGSKA (reference sequence). The CDR3 sequence is 15 residues long. The CDR3 bases are TGCAGTGCTAGAGATCAATCCGGCGTGAACACTGAAGCTTTCTTT. Residues: CSARDQSGVNTEAFF.

This clonotype occurred a few times. This chain links TRBV27 with TRBJ1-5, with unresolved D. From germline, CDR1 is MNHEY and CDR2 SMNVEV (reference sequence). There are 16 residues in the CDR3. Deletions cut 3 bases from V and 2 bases from J, with 14 bases between. The chain's CDR3 is CASSFGGIRGNQPQHF. As DNA, the CDR3 is TGTGCCAGCAGTTTCGGCGGGATCCGAGGCAATCAGCCCCAGCATTTT.

This clonotype appeared a few times. With a much larger clone just one base away, this may be a read error. The chain has TRBV3-1 and TRBJ2-1; no definite D call. The CDR3 is 14 amino acids. Germline V gene sequence: CDR1 LGHDT, CDR2 YNNKEL (reference sequence). The ends were cut back, 8 bases at V and 8 bases at J, with 19 bases in the middle. CDR3 loop: CASRRNPEGDEQFF. CDR3 nucleotides: TGTGCCAGCCGCCGTAACCCGGAAGGCGATGAGCAGTTCTTC.